This TCR beta chain was sequenced during a study of T cells in narcolepsy. The overall study: Healthy controls were enrolled alongside patients with narcolepsy type 1 or type 2. General observations from the study: Reportedly, autoreactive clonotypes were serially detected in patients' blood but not controls'.

This CDR3 is built from 15 residues. V lost 0 bases to trimming and J lost 10 bases, with 18 bases between them. Germline V CDR1 and CDR2: MGHRA, YSYEKL. On this clone: Its antigen remains unidentified.

The protocol was immunoSEQ multiplex PCR, while the TCRdb copy is restricted to in-frame clones and leaves out a portion. Among over 30,000 clones listed, around 85% were seen once. This clonotype was obtained from a human donor with narcolepsy. The specimen was CD45RA- memory CD4+ T cells from PBMCs. The V call is TRBV4-1, the J call TRBJ1-1; D is unclear. CDR3 region: CASSQDSNVFRVAFF. For the CDR3, the DNA is TGCGCCAGCAGCCAAGATTCGAACGTATTCCGGGTAGCTTTCTTT.